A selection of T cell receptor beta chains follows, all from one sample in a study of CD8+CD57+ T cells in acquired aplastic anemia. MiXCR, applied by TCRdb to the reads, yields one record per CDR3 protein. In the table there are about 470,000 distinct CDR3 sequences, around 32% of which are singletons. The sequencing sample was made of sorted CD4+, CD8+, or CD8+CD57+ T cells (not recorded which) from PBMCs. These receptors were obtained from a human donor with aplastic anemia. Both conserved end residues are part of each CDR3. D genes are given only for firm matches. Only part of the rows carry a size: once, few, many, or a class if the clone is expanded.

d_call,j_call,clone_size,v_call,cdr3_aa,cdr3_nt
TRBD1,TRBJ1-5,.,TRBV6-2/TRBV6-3,CASRIQGIGMNQPQHF,TGTGCCAGCAGGATACAGGGGATAGGGATGAATCAGCCCCAGCATTTT
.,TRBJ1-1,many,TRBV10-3,CATRTDMNTEAFF,TGTGCCACAAGGACAGACATGAACACTGAAGCTTTCTTT
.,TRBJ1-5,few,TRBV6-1,CASSAIQGVAPQHF,TGTGCCAGCAGCGCAATACAGGGAGTCGCGCCCCAGCATTTT
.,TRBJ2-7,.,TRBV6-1,CASSRQAGGYEQYF,TGTGCCAGCAGCCGACAGGCCGGAGGGTACGAGCAGTACTTC
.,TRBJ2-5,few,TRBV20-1,CSAIGTPTLQETQYF,TGCAGTGCTATCGGGACTCCAACCCTCCAAGAGACCCAGTACTTC
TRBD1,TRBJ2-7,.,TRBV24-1,CATSDSGTGGVYEQYF,TGTGCCACCAGTGATTCCGGGACAGGGGGTGTCTACGAGCAGTACTTC
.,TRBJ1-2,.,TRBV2,CATAGAGYTF,TGTGCCACAGCAGGTGCTGGCTACACCTTC
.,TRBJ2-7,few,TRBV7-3,CASRGGLIYEQYF,TGTGCCAGCAGAGGGGGACTTATCTACGAGCAGTACTTC
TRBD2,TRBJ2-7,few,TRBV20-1,CSARLPPGLAAARDEQYF,TGCAGTGCTAGACTTCCACCGGGACTAGCTGCCGCCAGGGACGAGCAGTACTTC
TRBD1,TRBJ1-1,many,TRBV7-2,CASSRTGVRTEAFF,TGTGCCAGCAGTCGGACAGGGGTGAGGACTGAAGCTTTCTTT
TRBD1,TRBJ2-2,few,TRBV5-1,CASSPGQGNAGELFF,TGCGCCAGCAGCCCCGGACAGGGTAACGCCGGGGAGCTGTTTTTT
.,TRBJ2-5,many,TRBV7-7,CASSLGAARQETQYF,TGTGCTAGCAGCTTAGGGGCAGCGAGACAAGAGACCCAGTACTTC
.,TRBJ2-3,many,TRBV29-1,CSAKRGTGTDTQYF,TGCAGCGCCAAGCGGGGGACAGGCACAGATACGCAGTATTTT
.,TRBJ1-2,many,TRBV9,CASSGEDGYYGYTF,TGTGCCAGCAGCGGAGAAGACGGGTACTATGGCTACACCTTC
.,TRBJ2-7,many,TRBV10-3,CAISVDRLTSYEQYF,TGTGCCATCAGTGTCGACAGGCTAACCTCCTACGAGCAGTACTTC
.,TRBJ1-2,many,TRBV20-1,CSASTVANYGYTF,TGCAGTGCTAGCACAGTAGCTAACTATGGCTACACCTTC
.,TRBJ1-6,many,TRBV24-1,CATSRDYNSPLHF,TGTGCCACCTCCAGGGACTATAATTCACCCCTCCACTTT
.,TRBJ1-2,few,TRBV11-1,CASSLAKDLGITNYGYTF,TGTGCCAGCAGCTTAGCTAAGGACCTGGGCATCACTAACTATGGCTACACCTTC
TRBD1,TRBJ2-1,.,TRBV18,CASSQRDSPYNEQFF,TGTGCCAGCTCACAACGGGACAGCCCATACAATGAGCAGTTCTTC
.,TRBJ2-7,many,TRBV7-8,CASGSRRQSSYEQYF,TGTGCCAGCGGCTCAAGGCGACAGAGCTCCTACGAGCAGTACTTC
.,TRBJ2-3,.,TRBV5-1,CASSADPNTDTQYF,TGCGCCAGCAGCGCGGACCCCAACACAGATACGCAGTATTTT
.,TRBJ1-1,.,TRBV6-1,CASSENGRNTEAFF,TGTGCCAGCAGTGAAAATGGCAGGAACACTGAAGCTTTCTTT
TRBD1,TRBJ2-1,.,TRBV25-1,CASRLVPRSNRGIIRVNEQFF,TGTGCCAGCAGGCTTGTCCCGAGGTCGAACAGGGGAATTATTAGGGTCAATGAGCAGTTCTTC
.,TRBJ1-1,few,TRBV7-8,CASSSQRLNTEAFF,TGTGCCAGCAGCTCCCAGAGATTGAACACTGAAGCTTTCTTT
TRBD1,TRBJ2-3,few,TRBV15,CATSRDQDRVNTQYF,TGTGCCACCAGCAGAGACCAGGACAGGGTTAATACGCAGTATTTT
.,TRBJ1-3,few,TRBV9,CASSVEGFSGNTIYF,TGTGCCAGCAGCGTAGAGGGTTTCTCTGGAAACACCATATATTTT
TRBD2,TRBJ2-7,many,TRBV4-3,CASSPPIGTSGSNEQYF,TGCGCCAGCAGCCCACCGATCGGGACTAGCGGGAGCAACGAGCAGTACTTC
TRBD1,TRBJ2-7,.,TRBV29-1,CSVGETGKAYEQYF,TGCAGCGTTGGAGAGACAGGGAAGGCCTACGAGCAGTACTTC
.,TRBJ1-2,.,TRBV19,CASQSPGIYGYTF,TGTGCCAGTCAGTCCCCCGGGATCTATGGCTACACCTTC
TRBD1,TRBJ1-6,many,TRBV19,CASSGGQSSPLHF,TGTGCCAGTAGCGGGGGACAGTCCTCACCCCTCCACTTT
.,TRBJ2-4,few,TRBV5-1,CASSYDGSNIQYF,TGCGCCAGCAGCTATGACGGATCAAACATTCAGTACTTC
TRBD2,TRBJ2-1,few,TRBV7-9,CASSPSSGLAGGLQFF,TGTGCCAGCAGCCCAAGTTCCGGACTAGCGGGGGGGCTGCAGTTCTTC
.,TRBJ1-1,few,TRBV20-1,CSARDVRGSSSTEAFF,TGCAGTGCTAGAGATGTTCGGGGGTCGTCGAGCACTGAAGCTTTCTTT
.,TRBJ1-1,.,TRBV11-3,CASSLVREAEAFF,TGTGCCAGCAGCTTAGTTCGGGAGGCTGAAGCTTTCTTT
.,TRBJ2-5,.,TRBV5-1,CASSLVEGFQETQYF,TGCGCCAGCAGCTTGGTTGAGGGATTCCAAGAGACCCAGTACTTC
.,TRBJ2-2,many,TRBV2,CASSFDTTNAGELFF,TGTGCCAGCAGTTTCGACACGACTAATGCCGGGGAGCTGTTTTTT
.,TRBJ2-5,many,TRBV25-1,CASSERMEQPISDQYF,TGTGCCAGCAGTGAAAGGATGGAACAGCCAATTAGTGACCAGTACTTC
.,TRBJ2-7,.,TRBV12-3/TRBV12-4,CASSEPGFSYEQYF,TGTGCCAGCAGCGAACCGGGATTTTCCTACGAGCAGTACTTC
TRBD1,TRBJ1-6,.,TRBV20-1,CSARMGQGNSYNSPLHF,TGCAGTGCTAGAATGGGACAGGGGAACTCCTATAATTCACCCCTCCACTTT
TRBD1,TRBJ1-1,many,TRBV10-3,CAISHDRGLAFF,TGTGCCATCAGTCACGACAGGGGCTTAGCTTTCTTT
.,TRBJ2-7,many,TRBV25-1,CASSEASLGRNEQYF,TGTGCCAGCAGTGAGGCATCTCTAGGACGCAACGAGCAGTACTTC
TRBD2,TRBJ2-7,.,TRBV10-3,CAISGRGLAAYEQYF,TGTGCCATCAGTGGGCGAGGACTAGCGGCCTACGAGCAGTACTTC
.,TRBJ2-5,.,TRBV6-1,CATQRVNRNQETQYF,TGTGCCACCCAGCGGGTCAACAGGAACCAAGAGACCCAGTACTTC